This T cell receptor (beta chain) was retrieved from a study of T cell responses to AZD1222 COVID-19 vaccine. To note about this clone: Its antigen is currently unknown.

The data were produced by immunoSEQ multiplex PCR, yet TCRdb's version contains in-frame clones alone and is incomplete. This sample carries 150,000 to 200,000 clones, 80% to 95% of them seen once, and the ten largest clones take around 4%. Findings of the study overall: Nearly half of spike-specific TCRs reportedly target variant regions that are unmutated in the B.1.351 and B.1.1.7 variants. Baseline seropositivity occurred in only 5 or 6 AZD1222 recipients.

CDR3 length equals 16 residues. Germline CDR1 is LNHDA and CDR2 is SQIVND (reference sequence). Trimming shortened V by 6 bases and J by 2 bases, and 17 bases separated the two germline ends. Sample: peripheral blood, taken on day 0 of AZD1222 vaccination. The V and J genes are TRBV19 and TRBJ1-5; possibly TRBD1 for D (6 bases). This sequence was found in an adult in good health. The DNA of the CDR3 is TGTGCCAGTAGAACATTGGACAGAGCCCGCAATCAGCCCCAGCATTTT. Protein sequence: CASRTLDRARNQPQHF. The whole variable domain, remainder taken from reference TRBV19 and TRBJ1-5, is DGGITQSPKYLFRKEGQNVTLSCEQNLNHDAMYWYRQDPGQGLRLIYYSQIVNDFQKGDIAEGYSVSREKKESFPLTVTSAQKNPTAFYLCASRTLDRARNQPQHFGDGTRLSIL.